A selection of T cell receptor beta chains follows, all from one sample in a study of T cell responses to AZD1222 COVID-19 vaccine. The repertoire was sequenced with immunoSEQ multiplex PCR; TCRdb's copy has only in-frame clones and lacks some. The sample has tens of thousands of clones, approximately 91% seen once; the top ten hold about a fifth. Specimen: peripheral blood, collected on day 0 of AZD1222 vaccination. Receptors originate from an adult in good health. Both conserved end residues are part of each CDR3. Each record gives: CDR3 length, J gene, V gene, CDR3 protein.

length: 15; J: TRBJ2-5; V: TRBV6-1; CDR3: CASSELPGPQARQYF
length: 14; J: TRBJ1-3; V: TRBV6-5; CDR3: CASSYSGQGNTIYF
length: 15; J: TRBJ2-5; V: TRBV10-3; CDR3: CAIRNGLAGEETQYF
length: 13; J: TRBJ1-4; V: TRBV29-1; CDR3: CSVKQHSNEKLFF
length: 15; J: TRBJ1-2; V: TRBV4-3; CDR3: CASSQDAQGAYGYTF
length: 15; J: TRBJ1-5; V: TRBV28; CDR3: CASNKAGGVIQPQHF
length: 16; J: TRBJ1-3; V: TRBV6-5; CDR3: CASSYSKTGDGNTIYF
length: 14; J: TRBJ2-6; V: TRBV5-1; CDR3: CASSLTDRANVLTF
length: 14; J: TRBJ2-3; V: TRBV13; CDR3: CASGQRGPTDTQYF
length: 15; J: TRBJ1-6; V: TRBV6-1; CDR3: CASSEMGSYNSPLHF